One sample yielded the 8 T cell receptor beta chains listed below, sequenced in a study of cytomegalovirus exposure and HLA in healthy donors. Some clones are missing from TCRdb's copy, which holds only in-frame ones; the method was immunoSEQ multiplex PCR. The data hold some 310,000 clones, with over 75% observed a single time. The sequencing sample was made of PBMCs. The receptor source for this set is a man younger than 45 in good health and CMV-seronegative.

The chain has TRBV5-1 and TRBJ2-2; 8 bases fit TRBD1. The junction had 15 bases not matched to a gene; V was cut back by 4 bases and J by 4 bases. CDR3 length: 18 amino acids. Germline CDR1 SGHRS, CDR2 YFSETQ. CDR3 residues: CASSPLLGQVGSTGELFF. CDR3 bases: TGCGCCAGCAGCCCCCTGTTGGGACAGGTGGGGAGCACCGGGGAGCTGTTTTTT. Full variable domain (missing parts from reference TRBV5-1 and TRBJ2-2): KAGVTQTPRYLIKTRGQQVTLSCSPISGHRSVSWYQQTPGQGLQFLFEYFSETQRNKGNFPGRFSGRQFSNSRSEMNVSTLELGDSALYLCASSPLLGQVGSTGELFFGEGSRLTVL.

V usage is TRBV9 and J usage is TRBJ2-5; TRBD2 aligns across 8 bases. The CDR3 covers 15 residues. Looked up from germline, CDR1 is SGDLS and CDR2 is YYNGEE. The V segment lost 4 bases and the J segment 5 bases; nucleotides outside the gene matches: 10. The CDR3 region has the DNA TGTGCCAGCAGCCCCCGGGGGGGGTCGGGCGAGACCCAGTACTTC. Protein product: CASSPRGGSGETQYF.

V usage is TRBV9 and J usage is TRBJ2-1; 7 nucleotides agree with TRBD1. The germline gives CDR1 SGDLS, CDR2 YYNGEE. CDR3 length equals 16 residues. J gave up 1 base and V 3 bases, and 7 bases lay outside the gene matches. CDR3 residues: CASSERTGVSYNEQFF. The CDR3 nucleotides read TGTGCCAGCAGCGAGAGGACAGGCGTTTCCTACAATGAGCAGTTCTTC.

This chain joins TRBV27 and TRBJ2-7; TRBD2 might be the D (6 bases). The germline gives CDR1 MNHEY, CDR2 SMNVEV (reference sequence). With 3 bases removed from V and 3 bases from J, the gap between germline ends came to 12 bases. The CDR3 is made up of 14 amino acids. The CDR3 DNA reads as TGTGCCAGCAGTTTGCGGGGCCGGAACTACGAGCAGTACTTC. It encodes CASSLRGRNYEQYF.

The chain combines TRBV19 with TRBJ1-4; 11 nucleotides agree with TRBD1. The CDR3 totals 17 residues. J was trimmed by 7 bases and V by 5 bases; bases with no gene match: 12. Germline V gene sequence: CDR1 LNHDA, CDR2 SQIVND (reference sequence). CDR3 in amino acids: CASSSRDRGILGEKLFF. The CDR3 nucleotides read TGTGCCAGTAGTTCCCGGGACAGGGGGATTCTTGGTGAAAAACTGTTTTTT.

The rearrangement joins TRBV4-1 to TRBJ1-2; a possible D gene is TRBD1 (5 bases). With 2 bases removed from V and 4 bases from J, the gap between germline ends came to 17 bases. The germline CDR1 and CDR2 sequences are MGHRA and YSYEKL. CDR3 length: 16 residues. CDR3 loop: CASSQSARGGAYGYTF. The CDR3 DNA follows: TGCGCCAGCAGCCAATCCGCAAGGGGAGGGGCCTATGGCTACACCTTC.

In its sample, this clone was seen once. The genes are TRBV6-1 and TRBJ2-7, with 9 bases aligning to TRBD1. CDR1 is MNHNS, CDR2 SASEGT, per germline. Trimming at V came to 0 bases and at J to 7 bases, leaving 7 bases not matched to a gene. The CDR3 totals 15 residues. As DNA, the CDR3 is TGTGCCAGCAGTGAAGCTGGGACAGGGAGTGGTGAGCAGTACTTC. The encoded protein is CASSEAGTGSGEQYF.

The V and J genes are TRBV4-3 and TRBJ2-2; TRBD2 aligns across 7 bases. The germline V gene has CDR1 LGHNA and CDR2 YSLEER. V dropped 3 bases and J dropped 2; count of bases not matched to a gene: 12. The CDR3 loop spans 18 amino acids. The CDR3 DNA is TGCGCCAGCAGCCATGACCTCTGGGGGGGTTTTAACACCGGGGAGCTGTTTTTT. The encoded protein is CASSHDLWGGFNTGELFF.